This paragraph covers one T cell receptor beta chain sequence. What this receptor recognizes is not known. No base quality values were provided; no much bigger clone lies one nucleotide off. This sample is drawn from a study of PD-L1 blockade in urothelial cancer (dated by TCRdb to about 2017). With regard to the full study: All patients started therapy around 2014 and received atezolizumab 1,200 mg intravenously every 3 weeks. About 85% of the 29 patients were males with bladder-origin urothelial cancer, and 18 of 29 reported a prior smoking history. Patients had an ECOG performance status of 0 or 1 and had received between 0 and 3 prior chemotherapy regimens. Blood samples were analyzed 3 weeks after the start of treatment (second dose) and 6 weeks after the start of treatment. A median of about 140,000 T cells and some 82,000 unique TCRs was obtained from blood samples, and a median clonality of roughly 0.074 was observed. The study, an exploratory multi-omic analysis, examined somatic, immune and clinical correlates of response to PD-L1 blockade with atezolizumab in urothelial cancer. Pretreatment tumor samples, along with matched peripheral blood collected serially before and after atezolizumab treatment, underwent TCR sequencing. Durable clinical benefit meant progression-free survival longer than 6 months, and TCR features were also tested against progression-free and overall survival. Whole exome sequencing and RNA sequencing of pretreatment tumors were performed alongside TCR sequencing in the same patients. Durable clinical benefit was achieved by nine patients but not by the remaining 20. Pretreatment blood TCR-seq was available for twenty-nine patients, at least one posttreatment blood collection was obtained for some 25 patients, and tumor TCR-seq was available for some 25 patients. Broad study findings and their caveats: Improved progression-free and overall survival was associated with having pretreatment peripheral blood TCR clonality below the median. At 3 weeks after the start of treatment, tumor-associated TCR clones in peripheral blood had expanded more in patients with durable benefit (n of about 22, p = 0.022). Because the sample size was small (n of about 30) and many of the analyses were exploratory, the results are meant to be hypothesis-generating.

The sample's time point, from its label and the paper: pretreatment peripheral blood. A total of around 30 patients with locally advanced or metastatic urothelial carcinoma, treated at Memorial Sloan Kettering on a trial protocol, made up the cohort. Peripheral blood mononuclear cells were collected pretreatment and during treatment, at between 1 and 8 total time points per patient. The Qiagen DNeasy Blood extraction kit was used to purify genomic DNA from total PBMCs and from tumor samples. PBMCs were collected pretreatment and during treatment and were isolated and stored as previously described. V ends up 5 bases short and J 2 bases short, with an unmatched junction base count of 5. CDR1 LNHDA and CDR2 SQIVND were looked up in the germline V gene (reference sequence). The CDR3, from cysteine to phenylalanine, totals 14 residues. Kept here is only the CDR3 DNA, which spans 42 bases and is read in frame from base 1.

Synthetic TCR analog templates were spiked into each PCR so that absolute template abundance could be estimated from read counts. The immunoSEQ assay used bias-controlled V and J gene primers to amplify TCRbeta CDR3 regions from genomic DNA. Rearranged TCRbeta segments were sequenced at approximately 20X coverage. The authors processed their data as follows. Sequencing errors were corrected by clustering, and CDR3s were annotated against IMGT so that V, D and J genes could be assigned. Only productive TCRbeta rearrangements were used in downstream analyses, excluding out-of-frame or stop-codon sequences. Clonality was computed as one minus Shannon entropy normalized by the log of the number of unique productive sequences. Fisher's exact test with Benjamini-Hochberg correction, at a threshold of adjusted p below 0.01, was used to find clones that differed between time points or between blood and tumor. As stored in TCRdb, this immuneACCESS dataset retains in-frame rearrangements with V and J assigned. A fraction of the clones does not appear; measured against another copy, unresolved V genes explain less than half of the discrepancy, and the remainder lacks a known reason. V and J calls and clone size are given by that table; D and trimming were obtained from the DNA. The sample table holds 45,000 to 50,000 clones, of which 79% were seen once. Together, the top ten hold more than 9% of the sample.

The clonotype comes from a man between 65 and 79 years old with urothelial cancer. The chain uses TRBV19 and TRBJ2-5; TRBD2 lines up with 7 middle nucleotides. Sequenced here: PBMCs, sampled around atezolizumab (anti-PD-L1) treatment. The nucleotide sequence reads as follows: TGTGCCAGTAGTGCCCTAGCGGTACAAGAGACCCAGTACTTC. Translated, it gives CASSALAVQETQYF.